This T cell receptor beta chain came from a study of Ad26.COV2.S vaccination and SARS-CoV-2 variants. Overall study context: COV1001, an Ad26.COV2.S trial, supplied this vaccine-arm donor. Administration of Ad26.COV2.S was intramuscular, either once or twice 56 days apart.

Regarding treatment: around 19 received Ad26.COV2.S at low or high dose, single or two shots; five or six received placebo; per-sample allocation not given. Repertoires come from day 63 after the first vaccine or placebo injection. The donor was a Boston adult aged 18-55 years. The administered vaccine (an Ad26 vector) expressed Wuhan-strain SARS-CoV-2 spike. The repertoire was sequenced with immunoSEQ multiplex PCR; TCRdb's copy has only in-frame clones and lacks some. The sample contains 350,000 to 450,000 clones, approximately 90% of which appear only once. Trimming removed 4 bases at V and 6 bases at J, with 14 bases between. The CDR3 consists of 14 residues. Germline CDR1 reads SGHTS; CDR2 reads YDEGEE.

This receptor was identified in a person aged 18 to 59 who received the Ad26.COV2.S COVID-19 vaccine or a placebo. The rearrangement joins TRBV5-8 to TRBJ2-4; a possible D gene is TRBD2 (6 bases). Sequencing was performed on peripheral blood, taken in a trial of Ad26.COV2.S vaccine versus placebo. This CDR3 is CASSGPTSSNIQYF. CDR3 DNA sequence: TGTGCCAGCAGCGGCCCAACTAGCTCAAACATTCAGTACTTC.